This T cell receptor (beta chain) derives from a study of regulatory T cells in long-lasting Graves disease (dated by TCRdb to the early 2020s). In terms of the full investigation: Persistent Graves' disease was defined as antithyroid drug treatment for over 5 years with persistently positive TSH receptor autoantibodies. This study used TCR sequencing and RNA sequencing of peripheral blood to compare persistent Graves' disease patients against newly diagnosed Graves' disease patients. The study was registered as a clinical trial and conducted in China. TCR sequencing covered roughly 13 persistent and around 20 newly diagnosed Graves' disease patients, 33 samples in total. In the clinical cohort, patients with persistent Graves' disease had used antithyroid drugs for an average of about 9.3 years. Findings and caveats that apply to the study as a whole: The authors acknowledged the small sample size as a limitation that may reduce accuracy. Persistent disease showed preferential use of TRBV28, TRBJ1-2 and TRBJ2-5, whereas newly diagnosed disease favored TRBV20-1 and TRBJ2-1. Compared with newly diagnosed patients, persistent Graves' disease patients had lower TCR Shannon entropy and fewer highly expanded clones, which suggests clonal expansion. The study examined only peripheral blood because the primary lesion, thyroid tissue, could not be accessed. Sequencing and analysis were limited to the TCR beta chain. Persistent patients shared more public clonotypes among themselves (roughly 2,700) than newly diagnosed patients did (about 1,000).

The time point label, as the study defines it: persistent/refractory GD, antithyroid drugs over 5 years with positive TRAb. RNA was extracted from PBMCs in TRIzol for both TCR sequencing and RNA sequencing. The diagnosis of Graves' disease was made according to American Thyroid Association guidelines. Patients were recruited from an endocrinology department in Xi'an, China. From each patient, nine milliliters of peripheral blood was collected into an EDTA anticoagulant tube. Ficoll Paque Plus density gradient separation was used to isolate PBMCs, and no additional T cell sorting was done. RNA quality was checked with an Agilent 2100 Bioanalyzer and agarose gel, and concentration with a NanoDrop 2000. There are 20 amino acids in the CDR3, from cysteine to phenylalanine inclusive. The sequence is cut down to CDR3 DNA, 60 bases in frame from base 1. Cut back by 2 bases and 0 bases, the V and J ends lie 20 bases apart. The CDR1 and CDR2 encoded by the germline V gene are MNHEY and SVGAGI.

The library was made by multiplex PCR. The instrument was an Illumina HiSeq 4000. iRepertoire HTBI primers and Arm-PCR amplification of CDR3 regions were used to construct TCR beta libraries. Gel purification was performed on PCR products prior to sequencing. In the original analysis: Across samples, around 58 TRBV and 14 TRBJ segments were identified and used for gene usage analysis of CDR3 amino acid clonotypes. COPE and FqMerger were used to merge the filtered high-quality paired reads into contigs. Contigs were aligned with BLAST to IMGT TRBV, TRBD and TRBJ reference genes, and CDR3 was defined per IMGT. Any clonotype with a frequency above 0.1% was classified as a highly expanded clone. Shannon entropy was used to measure repertoire diversity, and the Gini coefficient was used to measure V-J evenness. A clonotype was considered public if more than one individual shared it. TCRdb reworked the public reads: Q25 trimming with fastp, MiXCR clone assembly, productive beta chains retained. Records with the same CDR3 protein are collapsed into one entry carrying the most frequent genes and DNA. The V and J calls, along with clone size, are taken from TCRdb and not from the paper's own processing. The sample table lists about 470,000 distinct CDR3 sequences, about 22% of them with a count of one. Together, the top ten hold roughly 6.9% of the sample.

A word on this clonotype: Its recognized antigen is unknown. The sample holds no much larger clone one base away, and base qualities are not on file.

Sequences were derived from peripheral blood mononuclear cells (PBMCs), sampled when the disease was refractory, from a patient treated with antithyroid drugs. The chain joins TRBV6-5 to TRBJ2-6, with the D gene call left open. The TCR comes from a female donor with Graves disease. The CDR3 loop reads CASSYKGGRLEYSGANVLTF. The nucleotides are TGTGCCAGCAGTTACAAGGGCGGCAGGCTGGAATACTCTGGGGCCAACGTCCTGACTTTC.